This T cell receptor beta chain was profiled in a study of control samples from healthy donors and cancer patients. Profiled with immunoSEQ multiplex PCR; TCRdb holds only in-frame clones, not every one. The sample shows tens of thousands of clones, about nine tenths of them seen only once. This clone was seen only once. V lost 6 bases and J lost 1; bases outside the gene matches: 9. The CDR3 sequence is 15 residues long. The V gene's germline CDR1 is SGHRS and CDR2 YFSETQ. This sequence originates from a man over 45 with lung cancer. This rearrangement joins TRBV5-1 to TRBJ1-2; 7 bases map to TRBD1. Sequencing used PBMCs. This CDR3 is CASTLTTGNNYGYTF. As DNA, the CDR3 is TGCGCCAGCACCCTAACGACAGGGAATAACTATGGCTACACCTTC.